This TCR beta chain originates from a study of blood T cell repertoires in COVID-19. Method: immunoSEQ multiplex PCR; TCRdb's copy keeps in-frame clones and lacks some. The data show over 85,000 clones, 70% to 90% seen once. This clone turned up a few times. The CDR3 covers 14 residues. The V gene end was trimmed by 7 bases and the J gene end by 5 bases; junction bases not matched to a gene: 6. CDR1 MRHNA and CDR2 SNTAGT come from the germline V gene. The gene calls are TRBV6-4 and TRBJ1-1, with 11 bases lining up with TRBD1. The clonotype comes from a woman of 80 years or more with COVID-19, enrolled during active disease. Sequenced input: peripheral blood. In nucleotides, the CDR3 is TGTGCCAGCAAGTCCGGGACAGGGGGTACTGAAGCTTTCTTT. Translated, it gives CASKSGTGGTEAFF.